The sequence of this TCR beta chain was determined in a study of shared clonotypes between healthy human individuals. About the research overall: The donors, two women and three men, were aged 18 to 49.

Evenly divided among several immunoSEQ plates was the genomic DNA of each subset. Libraries were prepared by immunoSEQ multiplex PCR; TCRdb keeps only in-frame clonotypes and omits some of them. Of a few million clones in the sample, 80% to 95% were seen once. This receptor was taken from a young man in good health. Some clones in this sample may be carry-over from other donors' samples. The sequenced material came from naive CD4+ T cells from PBMCs. The subset here: CD45RA+ positively selected.

This chain's CDR3 is CASNQPRAGGPDNEQFF. The CDR3, as DNA: TGTGCCAGCAACCAACCCAGGGCGGGAGGGCCTGACAATGAGCAGTTCTTC. The chain is built from TRBV28 and TRBJ2-1, with 9 bases fitting TRBD2. CDR1 MDHEN and CDR2 SYDVKM come from the germline V gene. The junction had 15 bases not matched to a gene; V was cut back by 7 bases and J by 5 bases. The CDR3 has 17 amino acids. The full variable domain, with the rest looked up from reference TRBV28 and TRBJ2-1, is DVKVTQSSRYLVKRTGEKVFLECVQDMDHENMFWYRQDPGLGLRLIYFSYDVKMKEKGDIPEGYSVSREKKERFSLILESASTNQTSMYLCASNQPRAGGPDNEQFFGPGTRLTVL.